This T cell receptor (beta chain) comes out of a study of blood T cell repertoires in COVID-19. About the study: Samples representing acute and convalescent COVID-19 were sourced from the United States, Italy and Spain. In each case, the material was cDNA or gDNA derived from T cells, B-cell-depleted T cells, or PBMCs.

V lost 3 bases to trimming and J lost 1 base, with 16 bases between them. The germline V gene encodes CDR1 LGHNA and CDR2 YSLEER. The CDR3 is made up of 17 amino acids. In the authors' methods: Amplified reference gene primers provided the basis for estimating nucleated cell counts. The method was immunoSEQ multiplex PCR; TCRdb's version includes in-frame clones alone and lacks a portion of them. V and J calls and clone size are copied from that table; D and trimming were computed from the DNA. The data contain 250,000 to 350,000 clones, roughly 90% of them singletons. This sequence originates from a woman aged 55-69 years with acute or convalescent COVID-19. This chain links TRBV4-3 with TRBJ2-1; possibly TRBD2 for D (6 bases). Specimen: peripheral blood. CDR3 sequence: CASSQPGSRGSYNEQFF. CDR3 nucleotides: TGCGCCAGCAGCCAGCCCGGGAGTAGAGGGTCCTACAATGAGCAGTTCTTC.